One sample yielded the 10 T cell receptor beta chains listed below, sequenced in a study of T-cell reconstitution after alpha-beta-depleted transplantation in children. During its preparation, the TCRbeta library received unique molecular identifiers. TCRdb itself ran the PCR reads through MiXCR, one entry per CDR3 protein. The profile shows about 610,000 distinct CDR3 sequences, roughly 10% of them singletons. Specimen: PBMCs from the stem cell graft donor, collected from the stem cell graft. These receptors came from a human donor who donated a stem cell graft to a child with acute myeloid leukemia.

This clonotype was observed a few times. The chain employs TRBV9 and TRBJ1-1; D call uncertain. V was clipped by 0 bases and J by 3 bases, with 6 bases between them. The CDR3 has 13 residues. CDR1 is SGDLS and CDR2 is YYNGEE in the germline V gene. CDR3 bases: TGTGCCAGCAGCGTAGACGGGGACACTGAAGCTTTCTTT. Its translation is CASSVDGDTEAFF. Full variable domain (rest looked up from reference TRBV9 and TRBJ1-1): DSGVTQTPKHLITATGQRVTLRCSPRSGDLSVYWYQQSLDQGLQFLIQYYNGEERAKGNILERFSAQQFPDLHSELNLSSLELGDSALYFCASSVDGDTEAFFGQGTRLTVV.

The V gene is TRBV7-9, the J gene TRBJ2-5; perhaps TRBD2 as D (6 bases). V gave up 3 bases and J gave up 3 bases, with 8 bases separating them. The CDR3 spans 13 residues. Germline lookup yields CDR1 SEHNR and CDR2 FQNEAQ (reference sequence). Written as DNA, the CDR3 is TGTGCCAGCAGCTTGTGGGGGGAAGAGACCCAGTACTTC. This encodes CASSLWGEETQYF.

The V and J genes are TRBV10-3 and TRBJ1-2, with 8 bases aligning to TRBD1. Germline V gene sequence: CDR1 ENHRY, CDR2 SYGVKD. The ends lost 1 base at V and 7 bases at J; junction bases unmatched: 8. The CDR3 has 15 residues. The CDR3 DNA sequence: TGTGCCATCAGTGAGTTGGGACAGGCTCGCGGTGGCTACACCTTC. It yields the protein CAISELGQARGGYTF.

The chain carries TRBV5-1 and TRBJ2-7; no definite D call. Germline CDR1 SGHRS, CDR2 YFSETQ. Trimming cost V 0 bases and J 1 base, with 14 bases left between them. The CDR3 extends over 16 amino acids. The CDR3 DNA reads as TGCGCCAGCAGCTTGGACCACCAGCTCATATCCTACGAGCAGTACTTC. It codes for CASSLDHQLISYEQYF.

The chain links TRBV5-5 to TRBJ2-7, with TRBD2 matching 9 bases. Per the germline V gene, CDR1 is SGHKS and CDR2 is YYEKEE (reference sequence). The CDR3 runs 15 residues. V trimming: 3 bases; J trimming: 6 bases; junction bases outside the gene matches: 10. In DNA form, the CDR3 reads TGTGCCAGCAGCTCCTTTTCGCGGGAGGGAGGCGAGCAGTACTTC. The encoded protein is CASSSFSREGGEQYF.

At least ten counts were recorded for this clonotype. The V gene is TRBV30, the J gene TRBJ2-6; D could derive from TRBD1 or TRBD2 (5 bases each). The CDR3 contains 15 residues. Trimming removed 8 bases at V and 0 bases at J, with 14 bases between. Germline V CDR1 and CDR2: GTSNPN, SVGIG (reference sequence). This CDR3 is CAQRGVDSGANVLTF. The CDR3 DNA follows: TGTGCCCAAAGAGGGGTGGACTCTGGGGCCAACGTCCTGACTTTC.

This clonotype has at least ten counts. This sequence joins TRBV28 and TRBJ2-7; 7 bases are a match to TRBD1. The CDR3 is 14 amino acids. The junction had 9 bases not matched to a gene; V was cut back by 3 bases and J by 7 bases. The germline CDR1 and CDR2 sequences are MDHEN and SYDVKM. The CDR3: CASSFRQGIGEQYF. The DNA of the CDR3 is TGTGCCAGCAGTTTTAGACAGGGAATAGGGGAGCAGTACTTC.

The sample holds many counts of this clonotype. The chain uses TRBV6-5 and TRBJ2-7; TRBD2 is a possible D gene (7 bases). Germline CDR1 reads MNHEY; CDR2 reads SVGAGI. V was trimmed by 0 bases and J by 4 bases, leaving 16 bases between them. There are 16 residues in the CDR3. The CDR3, as DNA: TGTGCCAGCAGTTACTCGATAAAGGGGGGGGGTTACGAGCAGTACTTC. Its translation: CASSYSIKGGGYEQYF.

DNA for the CDR3: TGTGCCAGCAGCGTAGAGGCTAGCGGGGGCTCTGGGGCCAACGTCCTGACTTTC. Its protein product is CASSVEASGGSGANVLTF. The V and J genes are TRBV9 and TRBJ2-6; 10 positions match TRBD2. The CDR3 totals 18 residues. With 0 bases clipped from V and 0 bases from J, the junction kept 3 bases outside the gene matches. The germline V gene encodes CDR1 SGDLS and CDR2 YYNGEE.

This clonotype was seen many times. One junction end does not reproduce the germline sequence, and a read error may be involved. The chain is built from TRBV4-3 and TRBJ2-1; 9 nucleotides align to TRBD1. Germline CDR1 LGHNA, CDR2 YSLEER. This CDR3 is 15 amino acids long. The CDR3 spells CASSQGTGSYNEQFF. In nucleotides, the CDR3 is TGTGCCAGCAGCCAGGGGACAGGGTCATACAATGAGCAGTTCTTC.